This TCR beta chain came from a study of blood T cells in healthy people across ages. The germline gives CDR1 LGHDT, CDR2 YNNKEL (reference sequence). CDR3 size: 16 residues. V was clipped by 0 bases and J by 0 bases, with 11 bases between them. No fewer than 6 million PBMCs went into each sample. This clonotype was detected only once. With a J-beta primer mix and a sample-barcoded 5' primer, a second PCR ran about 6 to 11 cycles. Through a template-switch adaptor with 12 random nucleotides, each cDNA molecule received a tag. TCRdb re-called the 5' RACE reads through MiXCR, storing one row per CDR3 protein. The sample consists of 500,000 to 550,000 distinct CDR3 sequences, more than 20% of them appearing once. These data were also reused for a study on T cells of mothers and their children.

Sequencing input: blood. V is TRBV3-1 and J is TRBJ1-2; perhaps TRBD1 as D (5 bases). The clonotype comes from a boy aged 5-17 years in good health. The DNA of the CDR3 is TGTGCCAGCAGCCAAGATCTAGGCAGGGCTAACTATGGCTACACCTTC. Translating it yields CASSQDLGRANYGYTF.